This T cell receptor beta chain was captured in a study of blood T cell repertoires in COVID-19. Study-level background: T cells, B-cell-depleted T cells, or PBMCs supplied cDNA or gDNA.

Original processing notes: Reference gene primer amplification gave nucleated cell count estimates. Generated by immunoSEQ multiplex PCR, the TCRdb table keeps only in-frame clones and is missing some. Clone size and V and J calls were adopted from that table, with D and trimming inferred from the DNA. The sample contains over 200,000 clones, around 80% of which appear only once. Cohort placement rested on clinical history that participants reported themselves. Before being deemed recovered, Cohort 3 donors had two negative PCRs, clearance, or symptom resolution. The CDR3 is made up of 15 amino acids. The junction had 5 bases not matched to a gene; V was cut back by 6 bases and J by 0 bases. The germline gives CDR1 MNHEY, CDR2 SVGAGI.

The sample taken for sequencing was PBMCs or T cells enriched from blood (not recorded which). V gene TRBV6-5 combines with J gene TRBJ2-3; 8 bases agree with TRBD1. The source of this sequence is a man aged 60 to 69 who had recovered from COVID-19. The CDR3, as DNA: TGTGCCAGCAGACGGACAGGGATTAGCACAGATACGCAGTATTTT. Protein product: CASRRTGISTDTQYF.